The 6 T cell receptor beta chains given below trace back to one sample, sequenced in a study of vaccination effects on CD4 cells after COVID-19. No antigen has been assigned to these receptors. Some clones are missing from TCRdb's copy, which holds only in-frame ones; the method was immunoSEQ multiplex PCR. The sample shows under 55,000 clones, around 80% of them seen only once. Antigen-specific CD4+ T cells were expanded (with viral peptide pools) by the ViraFEST assay ahead of sequencing. With approximately 10 days of culture completed, CD4+ T cells were isolated. PCR confirmed that the person was infected with SARS-CoV-2 between March and December 2020. The starting material was CD4+ T cells from PBMCs cultured with a peptide pool, obtained before COVID-19 vaccination. These receptors were taken from a human donor who had a prior SARS-CoV-2 infection.

The table lists this clone with a few counts. V gene TRBV11-3 combines with J gene TRBJ2-7, with TRBD1 matching over 9 bases. The CDR3 extends over 16 amino acids. The V gene's germline CDR1 is SGHNT and CDR2 YENEEA. Trimming took 3 bases from V and 1 from J; bases not matched to a gene: 7. The CDR3 DNA reads as TGTGCCAGCAGCTTGACTATGACAGGGGGTTCCTACGAGCAGTACTTC. It is translated as CASSLTMTGGSYEQYF.

V and J are TRBV5-1 and TRBJ2-3; 8 bases agree with TRBD1. This CDR3 is 15 amino acids long. Unmatched junction bases numbered 5, after V lost 0 bases and J lost 5 bases. Germline V gene lookup returns CDR1 SGHRS and CDR2 YFSETQ. In DNA, the CDR3 is TGCGCCAGCAGCTTGGAGCTACAGGGGGGAGATACGCAGTATTTT. Amino acid sequence: CASSLELQGGDTQYF.

The CDR3: CASSLIPDRNYGYTF. The CDR3 DNA follows: TGTGCCAGCTCACTCATCCCAGACAGGAACTATGGCTACACCTTC. The rearrangement links TRBV18 to TRBJ1-2; tentative D call: TRBD1 (6 bases). The CDR3 covers 15 residues. CDR1 KGHSH and CDR2 LQKENI come from the germline V gene. Trimming took 4 bases from V and 2 from J, leaving 14 bases between them.

V usage is TRBV5-1 and J usage is TRBJ2-7; D gene uncertain. V was pared by 3 bases and J by 1 base, with 8 bases between. The CDR3 is 13 residues long. Germline values: CDR1 SGHRS, CDR2 YFSETQ. CDR3: CASSSLQSYEQYF. CDR3 bases: TGCGCCAGCAGCTCGCTCCAATCCTACGAGCAGTACTTC.

The chain joins TRBV4-1 to TRBJ2-3, with 8 nucleotides matching TRBD2. The germline gives CDR1 MGHRA, CDR2 YSYEKL. This CDR3 comprises 16 residues. The V segment lost 1 base and the J segment 9 bases; nucleotides outside the gene matches: 12. Here the CDR3 DNA reads TGCGCCAGCAGCCAAGGTATGGAGCGGGGGCCCAGGACGCAGTATTTT. This gives the protein CASSQGMERGPRTQYF.

The chain uses TRBV5-6 and TRBJ2-1; 11 bases map to TRBD2. The CDR3 totals 14 residues. Germline values: CDR1 SGHDT, CDR2 YYEEEE. Trimming at V came to 4 bases and at J to 8 bases, leaving 5 bases not matched to a gene. The DNA for the CDR3 is TGTGCCAGCAGCGTAGCGGGAGGGCCCGATGAGCAGTTCTTC. Amino acids: CASSVAGGPDEQFF.